These 26 T cell receptor beta chains came from one sample sequenced in a study of beta chain features in type 1 diabetes. Reverse transcription of all isolated RNA meant that expressed TCRB transcripts were sequenced. Sequencing used immunoSEQ multiplex PCR; TCRdb keeps in-frame clones, though not all of them. The data hold roughly 340,000 clones, with about 13% observed a single time. Regarding the study as a whole: Type 1 diabetes patients had TCRB CDR3s that were shorter (moderately but significantly so) in all four CD4+ subsets.

For these TCRs, the target antigens are not known. Sequenced sample: naive CD4+ T cells from blood. These receptors were obtained from a woman aged 18 to 35 with type 1 diabetes.

This clone has just a few counts. The rearrangement joins TRBV5-1 to TRBJ2-1, with TRBD1 as a possible D gene (5 bases). This CDR3 is 14 amino acids long. Per the germline V gene, CDR1 is SGHRS and CDR2 is YFSETQ. Deletions cut 2 bases from V and 5 bases from J, with 11 bases between. The CDR3 spells CASSFRTPNNEQFF. The CDR3, as DNA: TGCGCCAGCAGCTTCCGGACACCTAACAATGAGCAGTTCTTC.

This chain connects TRBV6-5 to TRBJ2-5; TRBD2 aligns across 7 bases. The length of the CDR3 is 14 residues. Looked up from germline, CDR1 is MNHEY and CDR2 is SVGAGI. The junction had 5 bases not matched to a gene; V was cut back by 2 bases and J by 5 bases. The CDR3 nucleotides read TGTGCCAGCAGTTACGTGGGAGGGAGGGAGACCCAGTACTTC. It codes for CASSYVGGRETQYF.

This clone has just a few counts. V gene TRBV18 combines with J gene TRBJ2-3, with no clear D. Germline V gives CDR1 KGHSH, CDR2 LQKENI. This CDR3 is 13 amino acids long. V lost 3 bases and J lost 5, with 9 bases in between. The CDR3 DNA is TGTGCCAGCTCACCCGTGGCCAAAGATACGCAGTATTTT. This codes for CASSPVAKDTQYF.

This sequence joins TRBV5-1 and TRBJ2-7, with 8 positions matching TRBD1. Germline trimming cut 4 bases from V and 4 bases from J; bases unmatched to any gene: 16. The CDR3 has 17 amino acids. Germline V gives CDR1 SGHRS, CDR2 YFSETQ. The CDR3 bases are TGCGCCAGCAGCCTTGGGACAGGCTCTGTCAAGGGATACGAGCAGTACGTC. Residues: CASSLGTGSVKGYEQYV.

There are a few counts of this clone. This rearrangement joins TRBV5-4 to TRBJ2-7, with 7 bases identical to TRBD1. CDR3 length: 14 residues. The V gene's germline CDR1 is SGHNT and CDR2 YYREEE (reference sequence). With 4 bases clipped from V and 2 bases from J, the junction kept 6 bases outside the gene matches. CDR3 protein: CASSQGTATYEQYV. The CDR3, as DNA: TGTGCCAGCAGCCAAGGGACAGCGACCTACGAGCAGTACGTC.

The rearrangement links TRBV5-4 to TRBJ2-1; 8 positions agree with TRBD1. V shed 5 bases, J shed 0 bases, and the junction held 7 bases outside the gene matches. The CDR3 is 16 residues long. Germline lookup yields CDR1 SGHNT and CDR2 YYREEE (reference sequence). CDR3 sequence (DNA): TGTGCCAGCAGGACCCGGGACAGGAGCTCCTACAATGAGCAGTTCTTC. Translation gives CASRTRDRSSYNEQFF.

In its sample, this clone was seen a few times. The rearrangement uses TRBV6-6 and TRBJ1-2; 9 bases match TRBD1. This CDR3 has 13 residues. The junction had 3 bases not matched to a gene; V was cut back by 2 bases and J by 8 bases. Germline V lookup: CDR1 MNHNY, CDR2 SVGAGI (reference sequence). CDR3 coding DNA: TGTGCCAGCAGTTACCCGGACAGGGGCGGCTACACCTTC. Translating gives CASSYPDRGGYTF.

This clone was found a few times. The chain recombines TRBV30 with TRBJ1-4; TRBD1 might be the D (5 bases). Germline CDR1 and CDR2: GTSNPN and SVGIG (reference sequence). The V gene lost 4 bases and the J gene lost 6 bases, with 12 bases spanning the gap. The CDR3 extends over 13 amino acids. In DNA form, the CDR3 reads TGTGCCTGGAATCGGGGGATTGATGAAAAACTGTTTTTT. As protein: CAWNRGIDEKLFF.

The chain recombines TRBV6-5 with TRBJ2-3, with D possibly being TRBD2 (5 bases). Germline V CDR1 and CDR2: MNHEY, SVGAGI. V was cut by 6 bases and J by 0 bases, with 10 bases left in between. The CDR3 is 14 amino acids. For the CDR3, the DNA is TGTGCCAGCAGCCTTAGCGCTAGCACAGATACGCAGTATTTT. Protein product: CASSLSASTDTQYF.

Points on this clone: This same CDR3 is encoded by further DNA sequences in the sample. Here the CDR3 DNA reads TGTGCCAGTAGGACTAGCGGGAGTACAGATACGCAGTATTTT. Its protein is CASRTSGSTDTQYF. The chain is built from TRBV19 and TRBJ2-3; 12 nucleotides align to TRBD2. CDR3 length: 14 amino acids. V lost 6 bases and J lost 3; bases outside the gene matches: 1. CDR1 is LNHDA and CDR2 is SQIVND in the germline V gene (reference sequence). The variable domain in full, completed from reference TRBV19 and TRBJ2-3, reads DGGITQSPKYLFRKEGQNVTLSCEQNLNHDAMYWYRQDPGQGLRLIYYSQIVNDFQKGDIAEGYSVSREKKESFPLTVTSAQKNPTAFYLCASRTSGSTDTQYFGPGTRLTVL.

This clone was counted a few times. The chain employs TRBV5-1 and TRBJ2-1; 15 nucleotides match TRBD2. The CDR3 extends over 18 amino acids. Trimming cost V 2 bases and J 7 bases; bases outside gene matches: 10. Germline V gene lookup returns CDR1 SGHRS and CDR2 YFSETQ. CDR3 residues: CASSFTFSGTSGRNEQFF. CDR3 bases: TGCGCCAGCAGCTTTACTTTCTCCGGGACTAGCGGGAGGAATGAGCAGTTCTTC.

This chain connects TRBV5-1 to TRBJ2-2; 8 bases align to TRBD1. V lost 4 bases and J lost 3; bases outside the gene matches: 5. The CDR3 totals 15 residues. From germline, CDR1 is SGHRS and CDR2 YFSETQ. The CDR3 region is CASSLTGGHTGELFF. Written as DNA, the CDR3 is TGCGCCAGCAGCCTAACAGGGGGACACACCGGGGAGCTGTTTTTT.

This sequence joins TRBV29-1 and TRBJ1-1, with 8 positions matching TRBD1. Per germline, CDR1 SQVTM and CDR2 ANQGSEA. The trim removed 6 bases at V and 4 bases at J, leaving 4 bases unmatched. CDR3 length: 12 amino acids. CDR3 residues: CSVGDRSTEAFF. The DNA of the CDR3 is TGCAGCGTAGGGGACAGGAGCACTGAAGCTTTCTTT.

This clone appeared a few times. This sequence joins TRBV19 and TRBJ2-5; D unresolved. The V gene's germline CDR1 is LNHDA and CDR2 SQIVND (reference sequence). The CDR3 is 14 amino acids. V was trimmed by 7 bases and J by 5 bases, leaving 17 bases between them. Here the CDR3 reads CASNSGSTRETQYF. DNA for the CDR3: TGTGCCAGTAACTCAGGCTCCACAAGGGAGACCCAGTACTTC.

This clone has more than one count but fewer than ten. The rearrangement uses TRBV4-3 and TRBJ2-1, with 8 bases identical to TRBD1. This CDR3 region has 17 residues. V was clipped by 1 base and J by 1 base; unmatched bases: 6. The germline CDR1 and CDR2 sequences are LGHNA and YSLEER. The CDR3 nucleotides are TGCGCCAGCAGCCAAGGTCAGGGGGCTGCATCCTACAATGAGCAGTTCTTC. Translation: CASSQGQGAASYNEQFF.

This clone appeared a few times. The chain links TRBV6-5 to TRBJ2-7, with D possibly TRBD1 on 7 matching bases. CDR1 and CDR2 (germline): MNHEY, SVGAGI. The CDR3 has 13 residues. V lost 6 bases, J lost 0 bases, and 9 bases lay in between. CDR3 nucleotides: TGTGCCAGCAGCAGGGGGGACTCCTACGAGCAGTACTTC. The encoded protein is CASSRGDSYEQYF.

The V and J genes are TRBV5-4 and TRBJ2-6, with D possibly matching TRBD2 (5 bases). CDR3 length: 16 amino acids. Trimming took 1 base from V and 0 from J, leaving 8 bases between them. CDR1 and CDR2 from the germline V gene are SGHNT and YYREEE (reference sequence). The CDR3 loop is CASSLHTSSGANVLTF. For the CDR3, the DNA is TGTGCCAGCAGCTTGCACACTAGCTCTGGGGCCAACGTCCTGACTTTC.

This clone was seen at least ten times. V gene TRBV29-1 combines with J gene TRBJ2-3; 9 bases align to TRBD1. The germline V gene has CDR1 SQVTM and CDR2 ANQGSEA. Germline trimming cut 6 bases from V and 6 bases from J; bases unmatched to any gene: 10. The CDR3 extends over 14 amino acids. The CDR3 loop reads CSVSRQGDPDTQYF. The CDR3 DNA reads as TGCAGCGTATCCCGACAGGGGGATCCCGATACGCAGTATTTT.

CDR3 residues: CASRTRDSEWPQHF. CDR3 DNA: TGTGCCAGTAGGACCCGGGACAGCGAATGGCCCCAGCATTTT. The chain employs TRBV19 and TRBJ1-5; 7 bases line up with TRBD1. The CDR3 is made up of 14 amino acids. The V segment lost 6 bases and the J segment 9 bases; nucleotides outside the gene matches: 11. Germline CDR1 reads LNHDA; CDR2 reads SQIVND (reference sequence).

This clone was recorded a few times. The chain couples TRBV7-2 to TRBJ2-7; 13 nucleotides match TRBD2. V dropped 3 bases and J dropped 2; count of bases not matched to a gene: 1. The CDR3 runs to 15 residues. The germline CDR1 and CDR2 sequences are SGHTA and FQGNSA. The CDR3 is CASSLTSGGPYEQYV. CDR3 DNA: TGTGCCAGCAGCTTGACTAGCGGGGGGCCCTACGAGCAGTACGTC.

The chain couples TRBV29-1 to TRBJ2-5, with 7 bases that match TRBD2. With V trimmed by 4 bases and J by 5 bases, 7 bases remained unmatched. Per the germline V gene, CDR1 is SQVTM and CDR2 is ANQGSEA. The CDR3 length is 13 residues. The CDR3 bases are TGCAGCGTTGGGCGGGACGGGGGGGAGACCCAGTACTTC. It yields the protein CSVGRDGGETQYF.

This clone was seen a few times. The rearrangement uses TRBV28 and TRBJ2-3; D may be TRBD2 (5 bases). This CDR3 is 15 amino acids long. V was trimmed by 4 bases and J by 2 bases, leaving 13 bases between them. Looked up from germline, CDR1 is MDHEN and CDR2 is SYDVKM. The CDR3 is CASSSSAAYTDTQYF. The CDR3 region has the DNA TGTGCCAGCAGTTCGTCAGCGGCCTACACAGATACGCAGTATTTT.

This clone came up a few times. This chain uses TRBV18 with TRBJ1-1; 9 nucleotides align to TRBD1. The CDR3 consists of 14 residues. Germline V gene lookup returns CDR1 KGHSH and CDR2 LQKENI. Trimming removed 5 bases from V and 6 bases from J; junction bases left unmatched: 7. The CDR3 region is CASSVRTGEAEAFF. The CDR3 DNA reads as TGTGCCAGCTCAGTGCGGACAGGGGAAGCTGAAGCTTTCTTT. The entire variable domain, with the rest obtained from reference TRBV18 and TRBJ1-1, is as follows: NAGVMQNPRHLVRRRGQEARLRCSPMKGHSHVYWYRQLPEEGLKFMVYLQKENIIDESGMPKERFSAEFPKEGPSILRIQQVVRGDSAAYFCASSVRTGEAEAFFGQGTRLTVV.

The chain employs TRBV7-9 and TRBJ2-5; the match to TRBD1 covers 7 bases. The CDR3 loop spans 15 amino acids. J lost 2 bases, V lost 4 bases, and 7 bases had no gene match. Germline-derived CDR1 and CDR2 are SEHNR and FQNEAQ (reference sequence). The CDR3 nucleotides read TGTGCCAGCAGCTCGTTTAGACAGGGACAAGAGACCCAGTACTTC. Its translation: CASSSFRQGQETQYF.

V and J are TRBV19 and TRBJ2-1, with 8 bases identical to TRBD1. With 5 bases clipped from V and 6 bases from J, the junction kept 6 bases outside the gene matches. The germline CDR1 and CDR2 sequences are LNHDA and SQIVND (reference sequence). This CDR3 comprises 14 residues. CDR3 coding DNA: TGTGCCAGTAGTGCAAGACAGGGGTTCAATGAGCAGTTCTTC. It translates to CASSARQGFNEQFF.

This clone was observed a handful of times. Mismatch with germline at one junction end may stem from a read error. The rearrangement uses TRBV19 and TRBJ2-6, with D possibly TRBD2 on 6 matching bases. Germline V CDR1 and CDR2: LNHDA, SQIVND (reference sequence). The CDR3 contains 15 residues. CDR3 bases: TGTGCCAGTAGTATCAGGAGGGCTGGTGCCAACGTCCTGACTTTC. The encoded protein is CASSIRRAGANVLTF.